Ten or more counts support the clone carrying this TCR beta chain. Its antigen is unidentified. Study-level results: Tumor-infiltrating Treg TCR alpha and beta sequences overlapped most with tumor naive CD4+ T cells, then blood naive. The TCR gene usage of tumor memory CD4+ T cells clustered together with blood and lymph node memory CD4+ cells and with lymph node naive CD4+ cells.

After constant-region reverse-primer amplification, full-length variable regions underwent semi-nested PCR with Nested Universal Primer A. Via MiXCR, TCRdb re-called the 5' RACE reads, giving one row per CDR3 protein. The sample holds roughly 42,000 distinct CDR3 sequences, 25% to 35% seen once. The CDR3 length is 17 residues. Germline V gene data show CDR1 as SGHRS and CDR2 as YFSETQ. The V segment lost 3 bases and the J segment 0 bases; nucleotides outside the gene matches: 5. This sequence joins TRBV5-1 and TRBJ2-1, with TRBD2 identical over 11 bases. Specimen: tumor-infiltrating memory CD4+ T cells sorted from the breast tumor. This sample's subset: memory CD4+ T cells, CD4+CD45RO+CD25-. This TCR came from a female donor with breast cancer. The DNA for the CDR3 is TGCGCCAGCAGCTCGGGACTAGCGGTCAGCTCCTACAATGAGCAGTTCTTC. Its protein product is CASSSGLAVSSYNEQFF.